A single sample gave rise to the 13 T cell receptor beta chains below, sequenced in a study of identical twins. From the 5' RACE reads, TCRdb called clonotypes with MiXCR, one entry per CDR3 protein. The table shows over 200,000 distinct CDR3 sequences, with approximately 9% occurring only once. Sample: memory (CD45RO+) T cells sorted from blood. These receptors were collected from a woman aged 18-29 years in good health.

The rearrangement uses TRBV2 and TRBJ2-5; D call uncertain. Germline V gene lookup returns CDR1 SNHLY and CDR2 FYNNEI. This CDR3 contains 12 residues. Trimming pared 8 bases from V and 5 bases from J, leaving 12 bases between. CDR3 in DNA: TGTGCCAGCTGGGTAGGTGGGGAGACCCAGTACTTC. It codes for CASWVGGETQYF.

This clonotype came up a few times. CDR3 DNA: TGCGCCAGCAGCAGAGCCGTGCGGGAGGGCCATACCGGGGAGCTGTTTTTT. It is translated as CASSRAVREGHTGELFF. V is TRBV5-1 and J is TRBJ2-2; 9 positions match TRBD2. Per the germline V gene, CDR1 is SGHRS and CDR2 is YFSETQ. V gave up 4 bases and J gave up 5 bases; unmatched junction bases: 12. The CDR3 contains 17 residues.

Written as DNA, the CDR3 is TGTGCCAGCAGTCACGCCCCCTACAATGAGCAGTTCTTC. Translated, it gives CASSHAPYNEQFF. The chain employs TRBV7-6 and TRBJ2-1; the D is unclear. This CDR3 is built from 13 residues. V lost 6 bases to trimming and J lost 2 bases, with 8 bases between them. The germline V gene encodes CDR1 SGHVS and CDR2 FNYEAQ.

The V and J genes are TRBV29-1 and TRBJ1-1, with 11 bases matching TRBD1. This CDR3 has 14 residues. Germline values: CDR1 SQVTM, CDR2 ANQGSEA. The J segment lost 10 bases and the V segment lost 3 bases, leaving 10 bases of the junction unmatched. The CDR3 spells CSVEQGTGGLRAFF. The CDR3 DNA reads as TGCAGCGTTGAGCAAGGGACAGGGGGTCTCCGAGCTTTCTTT.

This chain joins TRBV6-1 and TRBJ1-6; D possibly corresponds to TRBD1 (6 bases). The CDR3 length is 12 residues. V lost 7 bases to trimming and J lost 6 bases, with 7 bases between them. Germline CDR1 and CDR2: MNHNS and SASEGT. Here the CDR3 reads CASIRGNSPLHF. The CDR3 DNA is TGTGCCAGCATCAGGGGTAATTCACCCCTCCACTTT.

V gene TRBV11-3 combines with J gene TRBJ1-2; D gene unclear. The ends were cut back, 1 base at V and 6 bases at J, with 9 bases in the middle. Germline V lookup: CDR1 SGHNT, CDR2 YENEEA. This CDR3 has 13 amino acids. CDR3 protein: CASSLGRKNGYTF. CDR3 coding DNA: TGTGCCAGCAGCTTAGGGCGGAAGAATGGCTACACCTTC.

The chain combines TRBV4-1 with TRBJ2-3; TRBD2 agrees at 8 bases. The CDR3 is made up of 14 amino acids. The V and J ends lost 8 bases and 6 bases, in that order; junction bases with no gene match: 10. Germline CDR1 and CDR2: MGHRA and YSYEKL. The CDR3 sequence: CASRTLAEGDTQYF. In DNA, the CDR3 is TGCGCCAGCCGCACACTAGCGGAGGGGGATACGCAGTATTTT.

This clonotype was counted ten times or more. The J gene is TRBJ2-5, the V gene TRBV9; 8 bases are a match to TRBD2. V shed 4 bases and J 5 bases; nucleotides not matched to a gene: 10. Germline V lookup: CDR1 SGDLS, CDR2 YYNGEE. This CDR3 is built from 15 residues. The CDR3 is CASSTLAGPGETQYF. The CDR3 coding sequence is TGTGCCAGCAGCACCCTAGCGGGTCCTGGGGAGACCCAGTACTTC. The variable domain in full, with the rest retrieved from reference TRBV9 and TRBJ2-5, is DSGVTQTPKHLITATGQRVTLRCSPRSGDLSVYWYQQSLDQGLQFLIQYYNGEERAKGNILERFSAQQFPDLHSELNLSSLELGDSALYFCASSTLAGPGETQYFGPGTRLLVL.

In its sample, this clonotype was seen a few times. This chain connects TRBV10-2 to TRBJ2-7; TRBD1 is a possible D gene (6 bases). The V end was cut by 8 bases, the J end by 2 bases, with 10 bases between. Germline CDR1 is WSHSY and CDR2 is SAAADI. The CDR3 extends over 12 amino acids. As DNA, the CDR3 is TGCGCCAGCGGACAGAGTCCCTACGAGCAGTACTTC. This translates into CASGQSPYEQYF.

Note on this clonotype: At one end the junction does not follow the germline gene, possibly because of a read error. This rearrangement joins TRBV6-1 to TRBJ2-3; D call uncertain. Looked up from germline, CDR1 is MNHNS and CDR2 is SASEGT. This CDR3 contains 11 residues. CDR3 nucleotide sequence: TGTGCCAGCAGGGAAGGAGATACGCAGTATTTT. Its translation is CASREGDTQYF.

The CDR3 here is CSAYRDHQETQYF. The CDR3 nucleotides are TGCAGTGCTTACCGGGACCACCAAGAGACCCAGTACTTC. This chain links TRBV20-1 with TRBJ2-5; the D call may be TRBD1 or TRBD2 (5 bases each). V was pared by 5 bases and J by 0 bases, with 10 bases between. This CDR3 region has 13 residues. CDR1 and CDR2 (germline): DFQATT, SNEGSKA (reference sequence).

This clonotype was observed a handful of times. The genes are TRBV5-1 and TRBJ2-7; TRBD2 is a possible D gene (5 bases). With 1 base removed from V and 3 bases from J, the gap between germline ends came to 14 bases. The germline V gene has CDR1 SGHRS and CDR2 YFSETQ. The CDR3 is 15 residues long. The CDR3 reads CASSLPGKGYYEQYF. Here the CDR3 DNA reads TGCGCCAGCAGCTTGCCCGGGAAAGGCTACTACGAGCAGTACTTC.

This clonotype showed up just a few times. The chain uses TRBV7-3 and TRBJ2-1; TRBD2 might be the D (7 bases). The germline gives CDR1 SGHTA, CDR2 FQGTGA. Trimming removed 1 base from V and 4 bases from J, with 17 bases in between. CDR3 length: 17 amino acids. The CDR3 DNA sequence: TGTGCCAGCAGCTTAAATAAGGCGGGGGCCCTTTACAATGAGCAGTTCTTC. Protein sequence: CASSLNKAGALYNEQFF.